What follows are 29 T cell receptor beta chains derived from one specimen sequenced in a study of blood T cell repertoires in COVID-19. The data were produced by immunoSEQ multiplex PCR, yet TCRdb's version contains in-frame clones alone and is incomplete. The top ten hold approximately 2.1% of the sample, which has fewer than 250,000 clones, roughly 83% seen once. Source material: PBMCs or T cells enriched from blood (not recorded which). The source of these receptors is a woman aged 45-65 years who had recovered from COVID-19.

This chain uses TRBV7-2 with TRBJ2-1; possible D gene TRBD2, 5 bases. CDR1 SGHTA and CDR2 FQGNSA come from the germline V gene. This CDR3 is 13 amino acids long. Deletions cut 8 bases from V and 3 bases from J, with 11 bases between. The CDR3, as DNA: TGTGCCAGCGGGCCCCGGGGCTACAATGAGCAGTTCTTC. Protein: CASGPRGYNEQFF.

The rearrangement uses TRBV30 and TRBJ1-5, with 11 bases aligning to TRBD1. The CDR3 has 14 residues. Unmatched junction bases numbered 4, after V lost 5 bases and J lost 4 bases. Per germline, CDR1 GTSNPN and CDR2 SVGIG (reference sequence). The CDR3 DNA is TGTGCCTGGGGGACAGGGGGTTATAATCAGCCCCAGCATTTT. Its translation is CAWGTGGYNQPQHF.

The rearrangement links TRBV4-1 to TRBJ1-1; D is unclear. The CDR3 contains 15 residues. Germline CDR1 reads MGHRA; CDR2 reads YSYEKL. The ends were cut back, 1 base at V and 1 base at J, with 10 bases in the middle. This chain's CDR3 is CASSQVPSKNTEAFF. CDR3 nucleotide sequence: TGCGCCAGCAGCCAAGTTCCCAGTAAGAACACTGAAGCTTTCTTT.

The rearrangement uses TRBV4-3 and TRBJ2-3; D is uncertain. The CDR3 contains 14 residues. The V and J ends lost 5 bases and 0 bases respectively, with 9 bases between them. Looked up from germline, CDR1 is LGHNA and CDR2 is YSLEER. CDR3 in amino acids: CASSVEVSTDTQYF. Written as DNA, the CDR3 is TGCGCCAGCAGCGTCGAGGTTAGCACAGATACGCAGTATTTT.

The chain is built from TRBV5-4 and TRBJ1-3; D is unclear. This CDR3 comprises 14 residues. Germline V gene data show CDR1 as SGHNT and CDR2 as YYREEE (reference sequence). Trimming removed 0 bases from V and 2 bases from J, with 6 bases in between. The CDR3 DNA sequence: TGTGCCAGCAGCTTGGCCGGGACTGGAAACACCATATATTTT. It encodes CASSLAGTGNTIYF. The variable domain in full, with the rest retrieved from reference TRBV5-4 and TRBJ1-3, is ETGVTQSPTHLIKTRGQQVTLRCSSQSGHNTVSWYQQALGQGPQFIFQYYREEENGRGNFPPRFSGLQFPNYSSELNVNALELDDSALYLCASSLAGTGNTIYFGEGSWLTVV.

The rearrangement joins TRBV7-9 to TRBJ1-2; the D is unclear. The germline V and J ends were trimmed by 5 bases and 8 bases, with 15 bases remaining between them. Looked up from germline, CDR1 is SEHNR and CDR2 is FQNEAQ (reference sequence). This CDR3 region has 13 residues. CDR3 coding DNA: TGTGCCAGCAGCCCGGAGGGCTCTGCAGGCTACACCTTC. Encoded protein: CASSPEGSAGYTF. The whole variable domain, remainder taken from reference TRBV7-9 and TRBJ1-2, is DTGVSQNPRHKITKRGQNVTFRCDPISEHNRLYWYRQTLGQGPEFLTYFQNEAQLEKSRLLSDRFSAERPKGSFSTLEIQRTEQGDSAMYLCASSPEGSAGYTFGSGTRLTVV.

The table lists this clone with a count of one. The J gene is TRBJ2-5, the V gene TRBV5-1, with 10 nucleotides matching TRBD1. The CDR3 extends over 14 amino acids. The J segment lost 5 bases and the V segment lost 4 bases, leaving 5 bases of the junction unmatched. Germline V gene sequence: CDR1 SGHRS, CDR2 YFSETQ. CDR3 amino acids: CASSRDRGLETQYF. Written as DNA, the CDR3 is TGCGCCAGCAGCCGAGACAGGGGGCTCGAGACCCAGTACTTC. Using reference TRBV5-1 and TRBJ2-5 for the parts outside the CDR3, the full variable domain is KAGVTQTPRYLIKTRGQQVTLSCSPISGHRSVSWYQQTPGQGLQFLFEYFSETQRNKGNFPGRFSGRQFSNSRSEMNVSTLELGDSALYLCASSRDRGLETQYFGPGTRLLVL.

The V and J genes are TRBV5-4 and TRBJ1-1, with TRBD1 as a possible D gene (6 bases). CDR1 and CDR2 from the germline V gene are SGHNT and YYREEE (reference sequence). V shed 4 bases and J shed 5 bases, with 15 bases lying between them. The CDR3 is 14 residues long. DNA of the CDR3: TGTGCCAGCAGCCAATACAGGGCGGCAACTGAAGCTTTCTTT. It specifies CASSQYRAATEAFF.

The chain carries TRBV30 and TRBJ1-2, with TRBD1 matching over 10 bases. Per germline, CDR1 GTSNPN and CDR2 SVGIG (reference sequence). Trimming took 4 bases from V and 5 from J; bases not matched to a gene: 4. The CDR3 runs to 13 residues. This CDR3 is CAWMTGGAYGYTF. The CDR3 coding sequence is TGTGCCTGGATGACAGGGGGCGCGTATGGCTACACCTTC. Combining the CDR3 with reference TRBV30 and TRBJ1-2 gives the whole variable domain SQTIHQWPATLVQPVGSPLSLECTVEGTSNPNLYWYRQAAGRGLQLLFYSVGIGQISSEVPQNLSASRPQDRQFILSSKKLLLSDSGFYLCAWMTGGAYGYTFGSGTRLTVV.

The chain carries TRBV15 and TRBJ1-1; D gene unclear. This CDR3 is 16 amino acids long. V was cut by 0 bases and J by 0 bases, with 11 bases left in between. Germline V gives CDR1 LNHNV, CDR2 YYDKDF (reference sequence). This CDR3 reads CATSRDKRHLNTEAFF. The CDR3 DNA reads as TGTGCCACCAGCAGAGATAAAAGACACCTGAACACTGAAGCTTTCTTT.

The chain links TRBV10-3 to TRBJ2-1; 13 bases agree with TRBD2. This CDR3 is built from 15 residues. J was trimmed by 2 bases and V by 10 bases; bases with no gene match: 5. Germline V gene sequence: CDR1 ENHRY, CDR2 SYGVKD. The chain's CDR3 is CATLLAGGTYNEQFF. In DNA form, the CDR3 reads TGTGCCACCCTACTAGCGGGGGGGACCTACAATGAGCAGTTCTTC.

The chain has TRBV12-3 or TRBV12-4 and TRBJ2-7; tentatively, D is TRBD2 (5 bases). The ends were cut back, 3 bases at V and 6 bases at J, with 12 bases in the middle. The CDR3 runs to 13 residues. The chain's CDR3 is CASSLTYGGEQYF. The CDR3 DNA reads TGTGCCAGCAGTTTGACCTACGGAGGCGAGCAGTACTTC.

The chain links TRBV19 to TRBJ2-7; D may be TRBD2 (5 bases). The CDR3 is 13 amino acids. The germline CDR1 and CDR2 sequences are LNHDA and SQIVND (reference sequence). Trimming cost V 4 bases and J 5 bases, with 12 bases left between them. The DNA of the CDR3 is TGTGCCAGTAGTAGTCGAGGGATCAACGAGCAGTACTTC. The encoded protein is CASSSRGINEQYF.

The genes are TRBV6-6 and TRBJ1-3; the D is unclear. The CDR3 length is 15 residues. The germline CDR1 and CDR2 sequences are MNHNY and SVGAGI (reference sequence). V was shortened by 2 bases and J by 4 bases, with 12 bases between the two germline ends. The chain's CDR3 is CASSYRDNPGNTIYF. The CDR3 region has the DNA TGTGCCAGCAGTTACCGAGACAATCCCGGAAACACCATATATTTT.

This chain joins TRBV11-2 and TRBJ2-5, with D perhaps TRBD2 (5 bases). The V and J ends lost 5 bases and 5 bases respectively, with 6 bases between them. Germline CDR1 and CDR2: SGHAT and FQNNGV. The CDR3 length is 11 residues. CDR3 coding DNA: TGTGCCAGCAGCGAGCGGGAGACCCAGTACTTC. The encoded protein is CASSERETQYF. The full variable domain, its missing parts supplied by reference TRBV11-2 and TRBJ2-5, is EAGVAQSPRYKIIEKRQSVAFWCNPISGHATLYWYQQILGQGPKLLIQFQNNGVVDDSQLPKDRFSAERLKGVDSTLKIQPAKLEDSAVYLCASSERETQYFGPGTRLLVL.

CDR3 residues: CASTSGAGSNSPLHF. The CDR3 DNA reads TGTGCCAGCACCTCTGGGGCAGGGTCGAATTCACCCCTCCACTTT. The chain recombines TRBV7-2 with TRBJ1-6; a possible D gene is TRBD1 (5 bases). Per germline, CDR1 SGHTA and CDR2 FQGNSA. This CDR3 has 15 amino acids. Trimming left V 7 bases short and J 7 bases short, with 17 bases between.

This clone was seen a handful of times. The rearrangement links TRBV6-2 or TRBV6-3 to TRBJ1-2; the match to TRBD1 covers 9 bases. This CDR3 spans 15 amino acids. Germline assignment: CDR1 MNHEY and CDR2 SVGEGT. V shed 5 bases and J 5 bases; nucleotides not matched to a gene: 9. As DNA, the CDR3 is TGTGCCAGCAGTAACCCACAGGGGGCAATGTATGGCTACACCTTC. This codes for CASSNPQGAMYGYTF.

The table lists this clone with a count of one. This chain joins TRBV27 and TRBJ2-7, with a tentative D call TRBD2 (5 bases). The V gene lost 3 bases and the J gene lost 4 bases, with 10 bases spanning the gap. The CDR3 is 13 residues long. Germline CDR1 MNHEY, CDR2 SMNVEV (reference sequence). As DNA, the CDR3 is TGTGCCAGCAGTTTCGGTAGCGAGTACGAGCAGTACTTC. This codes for CASSFGSEYEQYF.

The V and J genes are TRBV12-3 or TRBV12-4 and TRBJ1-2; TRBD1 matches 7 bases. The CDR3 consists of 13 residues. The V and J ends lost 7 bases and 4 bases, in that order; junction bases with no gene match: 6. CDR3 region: CASKGADGYGYTF. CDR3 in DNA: TGTGCCAGCAAGGGGGCCGACGGCTATGGCTACACCTTC.

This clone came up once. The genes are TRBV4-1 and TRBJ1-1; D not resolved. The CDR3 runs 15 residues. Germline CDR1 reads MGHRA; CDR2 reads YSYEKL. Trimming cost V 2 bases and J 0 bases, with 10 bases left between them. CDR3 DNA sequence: TGCGCCAGCAGCCAACCCCTTGGAGTGAACACTGAAGCTTTCTTT. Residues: CASSQPLGVNTEAFF.

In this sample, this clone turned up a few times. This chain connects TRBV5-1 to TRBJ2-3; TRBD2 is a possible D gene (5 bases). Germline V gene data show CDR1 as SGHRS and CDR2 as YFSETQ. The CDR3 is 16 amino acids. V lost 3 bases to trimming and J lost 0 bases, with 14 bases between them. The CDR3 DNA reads TGCGCCAGCAGCTCCTGGACTGGGCGAAGCACAGATACGCAGTATTTT. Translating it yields CASSSWTGRSTDTQYF. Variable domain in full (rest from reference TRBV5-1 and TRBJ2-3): KAGVTQTPRYLIKTRGQQVTLSCSPISGHRSVSWYQQTPGQGLQFLFEYFSETQRNKGNFPGRFSGRQFSNSRSEMNVSTLELGDSALYLCASSSWTGRSTDTQYFGPGTRLTVL.

In nucleotides, the CDR3 is TGTGCCGGGCGGGGCGAGCAGTACTTC. Residues: CAGRGEQYF. The chain combines TRBV30 with TRBJ2-7; D is perhaps TRBD2 (6 bases). This CDR3 has 9 residues. The V and J ends lost 8 bases and 6 bases respectively, with 8 bases between them. CDR1 is GTSNPN and CDR2 is SVGIG in the germline V gene (reference sequence).

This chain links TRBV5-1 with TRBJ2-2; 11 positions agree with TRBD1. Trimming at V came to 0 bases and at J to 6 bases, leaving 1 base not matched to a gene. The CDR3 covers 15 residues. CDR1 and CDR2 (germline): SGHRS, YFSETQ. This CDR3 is CASSLEGQGAGELFF. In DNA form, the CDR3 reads TGCGCCAGCAGCTTGGAGGGACAGGGGGCCGGGGAGCTGTTTTTT. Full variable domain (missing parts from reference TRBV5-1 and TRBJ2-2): KAGVTQTPRYLIKTRGQQVTLSCSPISGHRSVSWYQQTPGQGLQFLFEYFSETQRNKGNFPGRFSGRQFSNSRSEMNVSTLELGDSALYLCASSLEGQGAGELFFGEGSRLTVL.

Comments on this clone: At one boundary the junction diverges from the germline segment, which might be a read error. The CDR3 spells CASTLRTGDYEQYF. CDR3 nucleotide sequence: TGTGCCAGCACCTTAAGGACAGGGGACTACGAGCAGTACTTC. The genes are TRBV11-3 and TRBJ2-7; 9 nucleotides line up with TRBD1. This CDR3 region has 14 residues. Germline V lookup: CDR1 SGHNT, CDR2 YENEEA.

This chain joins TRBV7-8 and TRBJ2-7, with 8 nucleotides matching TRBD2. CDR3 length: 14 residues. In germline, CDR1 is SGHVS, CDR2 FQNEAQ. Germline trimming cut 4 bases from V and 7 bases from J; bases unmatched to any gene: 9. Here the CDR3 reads CASSSGLGVPEQYF. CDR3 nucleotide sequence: TGTGCCAGCAGCTCGGGACTAGGCGTCCCAGAGCAGTACTTC.

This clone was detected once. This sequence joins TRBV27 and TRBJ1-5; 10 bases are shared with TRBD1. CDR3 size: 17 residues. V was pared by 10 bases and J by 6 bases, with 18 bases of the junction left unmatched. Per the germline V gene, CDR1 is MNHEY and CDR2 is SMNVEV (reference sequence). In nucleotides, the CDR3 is TGTGCCACCTCCAAACAAGAGACAGGGGGCGCGTCTCAGCCCCAGCATTTT. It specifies CATSKQETGGASQPQHF.

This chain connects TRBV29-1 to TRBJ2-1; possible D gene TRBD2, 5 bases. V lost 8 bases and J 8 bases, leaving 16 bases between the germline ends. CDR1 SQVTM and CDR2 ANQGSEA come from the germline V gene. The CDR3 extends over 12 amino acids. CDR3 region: CSLRDDDHEQFF. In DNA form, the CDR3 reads TGCAGCCTCCGGGATGACGACCATGAGCAGTTCTTC.

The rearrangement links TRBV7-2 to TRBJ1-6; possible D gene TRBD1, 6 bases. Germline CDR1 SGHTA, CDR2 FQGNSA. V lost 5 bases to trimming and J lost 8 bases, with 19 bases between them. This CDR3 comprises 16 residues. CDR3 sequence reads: CASSPGHLTGYSPLHF. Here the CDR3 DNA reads TGTGCCAGCAGCCCGGGACACTTAACGGGGTATTCACCCCTCCACTTT.

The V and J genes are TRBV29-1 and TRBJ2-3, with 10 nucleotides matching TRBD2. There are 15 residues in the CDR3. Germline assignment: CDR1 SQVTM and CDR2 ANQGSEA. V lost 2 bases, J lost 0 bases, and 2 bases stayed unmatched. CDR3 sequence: CSVELAGDSTDTQYF. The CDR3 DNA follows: TGCAGCGTTGAACTAGCGGGGGATAGCACAGATACGCAGTATTTT.